This T cell receptor beta chain is drawn from a study of human T cells and chemical hapten exposure. About the study: Sensitization involved placing 2% DPC onto a 2 cm by 2 cm region of upper inner arm skin.

V shed 1 base and J shed 0 bases, with 13 bases lying between them. Germline V gene lookup returns CDR1 SGHTA and CDR2 FQGNSA. The CDR3 has 17 residues. In the authors' workflow: Samples contained a median of approximately 100,000 TCRs, with a range of 23,224 to 690,600. TCRdb passed the RACE reads through MiXCR, listing each CDR3 protein once. The V and J calls here are based on TCRdb, not the publication. Of roughly 360,000 distinct CDR3 sequences in the sample, approximately 5.1% were seen once. General observations from the study: Expanded TCR sets contained significantly more large CDR3 similarity clusters than controls.

Ten or more counts support this clonotype. Its specificity is not known. Time point of the sample: patch test 1, 2 weeks after DPC sensitization. Treatment of the sample: therapeutic diphenylcyclopropenone sensitization with weekly scalp DPC. The sequence came from a woman between 50 and 59 years old with alopecia areata. Some clones in this sample may be carry-over from other donors' samples. The chain recombines TRBV7-2 with TRBJ1-5; no firm D call. The starting material was whole blood, obtained in connection with sensitization to the hapten diphenylcyclopropenone (DPC). CDR3 loop: CASSLGPFLTSNQPQHF. In DNA form, the CDR3 reads TGTGCCAGCAGCTTAGGACCTTTCCTGACTAGCAATCAGCCCCAGCATTTT.